A selection of T cell receptor beta chains follows, all from one sample in a study of cytomegalovirus exposure and HLA in healthy donors. Data came from immunoSEQ multiplex PCR; TCRdb stores just in-frame clones and leaves some out. The data contain under 200,000 clones, 60% to 85% of them singletons. Sequencing used PBMCs. All receptors derive from a male donor in good health and CMV-seropositive. Each CDR3 is given with its conserved first and last residue. Clone size appears in some rows only: once, few, many, or a class for an expanded clone.

v_call: TRBV9; clone_size: -; cdr3_length: 15; cdr3_aa: CASSVEGHSNQPQHF
v_call: TRBV27; clone_size: -; cdr3_length: 16; cdr3_aa: CASSFLAGGHTGELFF
v_call: TRBV6-4; clone_size: -; cdr3_length: 15; cdr3_aa: CASSDSSGGIETQYF
v_call: TRBV4-1; clone_size: -; cdr3_length: 11; cdr3_aa: CASSQGVEQYF
v_call: TRBV7-2; clone_size: once; cdr3_length: 15; cdr3_aa: CASSTGGWYTGELFF
v_call: TRBV2; clone_size: -; cdr3_length: 15; cdr3_aa: CASRYRQAIGGEQYF
v_call: TRBV7-8; clone_size: -; cdr3_length: 14; cdr3_aa: CASSDRVGTTEAFF
v_call: TRBV13; clone_size: -; cdr3_length: 15; cdr3_aa: CASSVTGTGNTEAFF
v_call: TRBV30; clone_size: -; cdr3_length: 16; cdr3_aa: CAWAVWEGPGSTEAFF
v_call: TRBV7-2; clone_size: -; cdr3_length: 14; cdr3_aa: CASSLERGRNEQYF
v_call: TRBV6-1; clone_size: few; cdr3_length: 15; cdr3_aa: CASSDTGGNPDTQYF
v_call: TRBV9; clone_size: -; cdr3_length: 17; cdr3_aa: CASSALAGSSYNSPLHF
v_call: TRBV2; clone_size: -; cdr3_length: 13; cdr3_aa: CASSEGGYSEQYF
v_call: TRBV12-5; clone_size: -; cdr3_length: 16; cdr3_aa: CASALGVAGREETQYF
v_call: TRBV2; clone_size: -; cdr3_length: 13; cdr3_aa: CASSARARQPQHF
v_call: TRBV7-2; clone_size: -; cdr3_length: 14; cdr3_aa: CASSIDRGRTEAFF
v_call: TRBV5-6; clone_size: -; cdr3_length: 16; cdr3_aa: CASSARPAEGSSEAFF
v_call: TRBV9; clone_size: -; cdr3_length: 17; cdr3_aa: CASSVRSGGENTGELFF
v_call: TRBV2; clone_size: -; cdr3_length: 12; cdr3_aa: CASSPRRGGYTF
v_call: TRBV6-5; clone_size: once; cdr3_length: 14; cdr3_aa: CASKGQGAVETQYF
v_call: TRBV4-2; clone_size: once; cdr3_length: 15; cdr3_aa: CASSQGQGGNQPQHF
v_call: TRBV10-2; clone_size: -; cdr3_length: 11; cdr3_aa: CASRAGYEQYF
v_call: TRBV7-9; clone_size: -; cdr3_length: 15; cdr3_aa: CASSLGAVPNYGYTF
v_call: TRBV6-5; clone_size: -; cdr3_length: 14; cdr3_aa: CASSPEDRTYEQYF
v_call: TRBV27; clone_size: -; cdr3_length: 15; cdr3_aa: CASSSLGGASAEAFF
v_call: TRBV10-3; clone_size: -; cdr3_length: 18; cdr3_aa: CAISERVSGTGRSYGYTF
v_call: TRBV5-6; clone_size: -; cdr3_length: 14; cdr3_aa: CASSLFYFRREQYF
v_call: TRBV7-9; clone_size: -; cdr3_length: 16; cdr3_aa: CASPQRDPEGSNEQFF
v_call: TRBV27; clone_size: -; cdr3_length: 16; cdr3_aa: CASSPGHRNSGNTIYF
v_call: TRBV5-1; clone_size: -; cdr3_length: 13; cdr3_aa: CASSFGAQETQYF
v_call: TRBV2; clone_size: once; cdr3_length: 13; cdr3_aa: CASLLAGGNEQFF
v_call: TRBV2; clone_size: -; cdr3_length: 11; cdr3_aa: CASRAGGTQYF